A single TCR beta chain is shown here with its context. One end of the junction is discordant with germline, which a read error may explain. Membership in each cohort depended on participant-reported clinical history. Recovered status applied to Cohort 3 donors who had two consecutive negative PCRs. It also applied to those with clearance or with symptom resolution. From germline, CDR1 is SEHNR and CDR2 FQNEAQ (reference sequence). The CDR3 loop spans 13 amino acids. This record comes from a study of blood T cell repertoires in COVID-19. Study-wide background: Whether acute or convalescent, the COVID-19 samples came from the United States, Italy and Spain.

Original handling: How many nucleated cells were present was estimated from reference gene primer amplification. This table comes from immunoSEQ multiplex PCR, and its TCRdb copy is limited to in-frame clones, with some not included. From that table come the V and J calls and clone size; the DNA was used to work out D and trimming. Of 200,000 to 250,000 clones listed, nearly 90% are singletons. The sequencing sample was made of PBMCs or T cells enriched from blood (not recorded which). J is TRBJ1-1 and V is TRBV7-9; D is possibly TRBD1 (5 bases). The clonotype was recovered from a man aged 30 to 45 who had recovered from COVID-19. The CDR3 sequence is CASSPPDRLGGIF. CDR3 sequence (DNA): TGTGCCAGCAGCCCCCCAGACCGGTTGGGGGGGATCTTT.